This TCR beta chain derives from a study of Ad26.COV2.S vaccination and SARS-CoV-2 variants. This CDR3 comprises 16 residues. The germline gives CDR1 SGHDN, CDR2 FVKESK. Trimming took 4 bases from V and 5 from J; bases not matched to a gene: 11. Described treatment: 15 to 20 received Ad26.COV2.S at low or high dose, single or two shots; several received placebo; per-sample allocation not given. Sampling occurred on day 63 after the first vaccine or placebo injection. Clones were read by immunoSEQ multiplex PCR, and TCRdb kept only the in-frame ones, dropping some. The sample lists around 350,000 clones; about 85% were seen once.

V is TRBV14 and J is TRBJ2-5; TRBD2 aligns across 9 bases. The receptor's source is a person aged 18-65 years who received the Ad26.COV2.S COVID-19 vaccine or a placebo. This material consisted of peripheral blood, taken in a trial of Ad26.COV2.S vaccine versus placebo. CDR3 sequence reads: CASSRGRLAVHETQYF. The CDR3, as DNA: TGTGCCAGCAGCCGAGGGAGACTAGCGGTTCATGAGACCCAGTACTTC.